One sample yielded the 29 T cell receptor beta chains listed below, sequenced in a study of STAT5B mutations in CD4+ large granular lymphocyte leukemia. Here immunoSEQ multiplex PCR was the method, and the copy in TCRdb shows in-frame clones only, minus some. This sample yields about 40,000 clones, of which approximately 88% are seen a single time; under 0.4% belongs to the top ten. The specimen sequenced was CD4+ T cells from blood buffy coats. The receptors come from a human donor in good health.

J is TRBJ2-7 and V is TRBV6-1; D possibly corresponds to TRBD1 (5 bases). The CDR3 extends over 12 amino acids. V shed 2 bases and J shed 5 bases, with 7 bases lying between them. In germline, CDR1 is MNHNS, CDR2 SASEGT. The CDR3: CASSERQNEQYF. DNA for the CDR3: TGTGCCAGCAGTGAAAGACAGAACGAGCAGTACTTC.

This clone was detected only a few times. This chain uses TRBV2 with TRBJ1-2; D may be TRBD1 (5 bases). CDR3 length equals 15 residues. Germline loops: CDR1 SNHLY, CDR2 FYNNEI. The V gene lost 8 bases and the J gene lost 5 bases, with 21 bases spanning the gap. The DNA for the CDR3 is TGTGCCAGCGTCAGGATGCGCCAGGGACTGTATGGCTACACCTTC. Its translation is CASVRMRQGLYGYTF. Together with reference TRBV2 and TRBJ1-2, the CDR3 gives the full variable domain: EPEVTQTPSHQVTQMGQEVILRCVPISNHLYFYWYRQILGQKVEFLVSFYNNEISEKSEIFDDQFSVERPDGSNFTLKIRSTKLEDSAMYFCASVRMRQGLYGYTFGSGTRLTVV.

The J gene is TRBJ2-2, the V gene TRBV11-3, with 9 bases aligning to TRBD2. Germline CDR1 and CDR2: SGHNT and YENEEA. Trimming at V came to 0 bases and at J to 6 bases, leaving 5 bases not matched to a gene. This CDR3 contains 16 residues. The CDR3 DNA sequence: TGTGCCAGCAGCTTAGATGCCGGGACTAGCTCCGGGGAGCTGTTTTTT. It specifies CASSLDAGTSSGELFF.

The rearrangement joins TRBV29-1 to TRBJ2-7, with 8 bases fitting TRBD2. Trimming at V came to 4 bases and at J to 0 bases, leaving 5 bases not matched to a gene. The CDR3 is made up of 14 amino acids. Germline V gene sequence: CDR1 SQVTM, CDR2 ANQGSEA. As DNA, the CDR3 is TGCAGCGTTGGGGGAAGCGGGAGCTCCTACGAGCAGTACTTC. Protein: CSVGGSGSSYEQYF.

V usage is TRBV7-3 and J usage is TRBJ2-3, with a weak D call TRBD2 (5 bases). CDR1 is SGHTA and CDR2 is FQGTGA in the germline V gene. There are 13 residues in the CDR3. The V and J ends lost 6 bases and 2 bases respectively, with 9 bases between them. CDR3 sequence reads: CASRREITDTQYF. The CDR3 bases are TGTGCCAGCAGAAGGGAGATCACAGATACGCAGTATTTT.

V gene TRBV4-2 combines with J gene TRBJ2-7; D not certain. The germline V and J ends were trimmed by 1 base and 0 bases, with 13 bases remaining between them. This CDR3 contains 16 residues. Germline V gives CDR1 LGHNA, CDR2 YNFKEQ. The CDR3 region has the DNA TGTGCCAGCAGCCAAGGGTGGGATGCTTTCTCCTACGAGCAGTACTTC. Its translation: CASSQGWDAFSYEQYF.

The V call is TRBV19, the J call TRBJ2-5, with D possibly TRBD2 on 5 matching bases. This CDR3 is built from 15 residues. Trimming removed 1 base at V and 1 base at J, with 10 bases between. Germline lookup yields CDR1 LNHDA and CDR2 SQIVND (reference sequence). CDR3 region: CASSIGAVSQETQYF. The CDR3 DNA follows: TGTGCCAGTAGTATAGGAGCGGTTTCCCAAGAGACCCAGTACTTC.

This chain links TRBV6-5 with TRBJ1-6; maybe TRBD1 (5 bases). CDR1 and CDR2 (germline): MNHEY, SVGAGI. V lost 2 bases to trimming and J lost 15 bases, with 14 bases between them. This CDR3 spans 13 amino acids. CDR3 bases: TGTGCCAGCAGTTACGAGAGTGACAGATTCCTCCACTTT. It is translated as CASSYESDRFLHF.

The V and J genes are TRBV7-9 and TRBJ1-1; tentatively, D is TRBD1 (6 bases). This CDR3 has 14 residues. Germline V CDR1 and CDR2: SEHNR, FQNEAQ (reference sequence). V was cut by 5 bases and J by 4 bases, with 14 bases left in between. In DNA, the CDR3 is TGTGCCAGCAGCAAACCAGGGGACGTCACTGAAGCTTTCTTT. Protein product: CASSKPGDVTEAFF.

V is TRBV7-9 and J is TRBJ2-1, with 7 bases matching TRBD2. The CDR3 totals 13 residues. V shed 7 bases, J shed 9 bases, and the junction held 9 bases outside the gene matches. From germline, CDR1 is SEHNR and CDR2 FQNEAQ (reference sequence). The CDR3 DNA sequence: TGTGCCAGCATACTGGGCGGGGGAGGTGAGCAGTTCTTC. It is translated as CASILGGGGEQFF.

The J gene is TRBJ2-2, the V gene TRBV4-2; D is unclear. Trimming cost V 0 bases and J 0 bases, with 11 bases left between them. Per germline, CDR1 LGHNA and CDR2 YNFKEQ. This CDR3 has 17 amino acids. The CDR3 loop reads CASSQEVGSSNTGELFF. The DNA for the CDR3 is TGTGCCAGCAGCCAAGAGGTGGGGTCCTCGAACACCGGGGAGCTGTTTTTT.

The chain uses TRBV29-1 and TRBJ1-1; D is undetermined. Per the germline V gene, CDR1 is SQVTM and CDR2 is ANQGSEA. Trimming left V 0 bases short and J 1 base short, with 6 bases between. The CDR3 has 13 amino acids. CDR3 sequence: CSVEDDWNTEAFF. The DNA of the CDR3 is TGCAGCGTTGAAGATGACTGGAACACTGAAGCTTTCTTT.

This sequence joins TRBV28 and TRBJ1-2; maybe TRBD1 (5 bases). V was clipped by 2 bases and J by 5 bases, with 21 bases between them. This CDR3 is 17 amino acids long. The germline V gene encodes CDR1 MDHEN and CDR2 SYDVKM. This CDR3 is CASSLASGPEPGYGYTF. The CDR3 nucleotides read TGTGCCAGCAGTTTAGCTTCGGGACCGGAGCCGGGATATGGCTACACCTTC.

This clone has only a few counts. This sequence joins TRBV19 and TRBJ2-7; D remains ambiguous. Germline V gene lookup returns CDR1 LNHDA and CDR2 SQIVND (reference sequence). The CDR3 is made up of 13 amino acids. The V gene lost 6 bases and the J gene lost 0 bases, with 9 bases spanning the gap. CDR3 loop: CASSNPRSYEQYF. The DNA of the CDR3 is TGTGCCAGTAGCAACCCCCGCTCCTACGAGCAGTACTTC.

The CDR3, as DNA: TGTGCCTGGAGTGAACCCAGGGGTTCTCAGCCCCAGCATTTT. It translates to CAWSEPRGSQPQHF. The V gene is TRBV30, the J gene TRBJ1-5, with D possibly matching TRBD1 (6 bases). The CDR3 runs to 14 residues. CDR1 GTSNPN and CDR2 SVGIG come from the germline V gene (reference sequence). The V and J ends lost 1 base and 6 bases respectively, with 13 bases between them. The complete variable domain, with remaining parts taken from reference TRBV30 and TRBJ1-5, reads SQTIHQWPATLVQPVGSPLSLECTVEGTSNPNLYWYRQAAGRGLQLLFYSVGIGQISSEVPQNLSASRPQDRQFILSSKKLLLSDSGFYLCAWSEPRGSQPQHFGDGTRLSIL.

This clone was seen just once. CDR3 coding DNA: TGTGCCAGCAGCTTGATGGGCAGAGCCACGAGGGGGACTGAAGCTTTCTTT. Translated, it gives CASSLMGRATRGTEAFF. The rearrangement links TRBV5-6 to TRBJ1-1; maybe TRBD1 (6 bases). Germline CDR1 SGHDT, CDR2 YYEEEE. Trimming cost V 1 base and J 5 bases, with 21 bases left between them. The CDR3 has 17 residues.

The rearrangement joins TRBV5-6 to TRBJ1-2, with D possibly TRBD1 on 5 matching bases. The germline V gene encodes CDR1 SGHDT and CDR2 YYEEEE. V lost 6 bases and J 2 bases, leaving 14 bases between the germline ends. The CDR3 loop spans 14 amino acids. The CDR3 DNA is TGTGCCAGCACCCTGGGGGGACCCAACTATGGCTACACCTTC. Protein sequence: CASTLGGPNYGYTF.

The gene calls are TRBV7-2 and TRBJ1-6, with TRBD1 matching 7 bases. The CDR3 sequence is 16 residues long. Per germline, CDR1 SGHTA and CDR2 FQGNSA. V dropped 3 bases and J dropped 6; count of bases not matched to a gene: 8. The CDR3 DNA follows: TGTGCCAGCAGCTTGGGGCAGGGGGGAGGTAATTCACCCCTCCACTTT. Protein sequence: CASSLGQGGGNSPLHF.

The J gene is TRBJ2-3, the V gene TRBV18, with a tentative D call TRBD2 (6 bases). Germline assignment: CDR1 KGHSH and CDR2 LQKENI. The CDR3 runs to 16 residues. V was trimmed by 2 bases and J by 6 bases, leaving 18 bases between them. CDR3 protein: CASSPMSGDLGDTQYF. The CDR3 DNA follows: TGTGCCAGCTCACCAATGTCGGGAGATCTGGGCGATACGCAGTATTTT. The whole variable domain, remainder taken from reference TRBV18 and TRBJ2-3, is NAGVMQNPRHLVRRRGQEARLRCSPMKGHSHVYWYRQLPEEGLKFMVYLQKENIIDESGMPKERFSAEFPKEGPSILRIQQVVRGDSAAYFCASSPMSGDLGDTQYFGPGTRLTVL.

The chain carries TRBV6-6 and TRBJ1-1; 7 positions match TRBD1. V trimming: 5 bases; J trimming: 5 bases; junction bases outside the gene matches: 8. The length of the CDR3 is 14 residues. The germline gives CDR1 MNHNY, CDR2 SVGAGI (reference sequence). The DNA of the CDR3 is TGTGCCAGCAGTCTAAGACAGGGTTGGACTGAAGCTTTCTTT. Translation gives CASSLRQGWTEAFF.

The chain couples TRBV7-9 to TRBJ1-4, with TRBD1 matching 7 bases. Looked up from germline, CDR1 is SEHNR and CDR2 is FQNEAQ (reference sequence). CDR3 length: 15 residues. V was pared by 4 bases and J by 4 bases, with 6 bases of the junction left unmatched. The CDR3 loop is CASSSGRQGNEKLFF. The CDR3 DNA is TGTGCCAGCAGCTCAGGTCGACAGGGTAATGAAAAACTGTTTTTT.

The V gene is TRBV6-1, the J gene TRBJ2-6; D gene ambiguous. Germline V CDR1 and CDR2: MNHNS, SASEGT. Trimming stripped 4 bases from V and 0 bases from J, with 4 bases between. The CDR3 runs to 14 residues. This chain's CDR3 is CASSASSGANVLTF. In DNA form, the CDR3 reads TGTGCCAGCAGTGCAAGCTCTGGGGCCAACGTCCTGACTTTC.

The V call is TRBV4-1, the J call TRBJ2-1, with 8 bases matching TRBD2. The germline CDR1 and CDR2 sequences are MGHRA and YSYEKL. This CDR3 has 16 residues. V was pared by 2 bases and J by 3 bases, with 6 bases of the junction left unmatched. The CDR3 protein is CASSQLDGRDYNEQFF. The CDR3 DNA is TGCGCCAGCAGCCAACTAGACGGGAGGGACTACAATGAGCAGTTCTTC.

The chain employs TRBV25-1 and TRBJ1-1, with D hard to call. This CDR3 spans 12 amino acids. Germline CDR1 and CDR2: MGHDK and SYGVNS. Trimming removed 2 bases at V and 6 bases at J, with 7 bases between. The CDR3 reads CASSEMWSEAFF. The CDR3 nucleotides read TGTGCCAGCAGTGAAATGTGGTCTGAAGCTTTCTTT.

The gene calls are TRBV6-5 and TRBJ2-7; weak D call: TRBD1 (5 bases). CDR1 MNHEY and CDR2 SVGAGI come from the germline V gene. The CDR3 is 15 residues long. Trimming removed 5 bases at V and 2 bases at J, with 16 bases between. CDR3 region: CASSTDREPTYEQYF. Written as DNA, the CDR3 is TGTGCCAGCAGTACAGACAGAGAACCAACCTACGAGCAGTACTTC.

J is TRBJ2-7 and V is TRBV6-4; 10 bases map to TRBD2. The germline V gene encodes CDR1 MRHNA and CDR2 SNTAGT. This CDR3 has 14 amino acids. V lost 7 bases to trimming and J lost 1 base; unmatched junction nucleotides: 4. The CDR3 nucleotides read TGTGCCAGCAAGCGGGAGGGCCGGTCCTACGAGCAGTACTTC. Translated, it gives CASKREGRSYEQYF.

This clone was recorded a few times. The chain couples TRBV2 to TRBJ1-5; TRBD1 matches at 9 bases. Germline V lookup: CDR1 SNHLY, CDR2 FYNNEI. The CDR3 extends over 15 amino acids. With 7 bases clipped from V and 5 bases from J, the junction kept 9 bases outside the gene matches. Here the CDR3 DNA reads TGTGCCAGCACCCTGGGACAGGGTTATGATCAGCCCCAGCATTTT. Protein: CASTLGQGYDQPQHF.

J is TRBJ2-7 and V is TRBV19; 11 bases map to TRBD2. This CDR3 comprises 17 residues. CDR1 and CDR2 from the germline V gene are LNHDA and SQIVND (reference sequence). The trim removed 4 bases at V and 4 bases at J, leaving 12 bases unmatched. In DNA, the CDR3 is TGTGCCAGTAGTACGAATCTAGCGGGAGGACAATTGTACGAGCAGTACTTC. Its translation: CASSTNLAGGQLYEQYF.

J is TRBJ1-1 and V is TRBV18; maybe TRBD1 (6 bases). V lost 8 bases, J lost 4 bases, and 14 bases lay in between. There are 13 residues in the CDR3. Germline CDR1 reads KGHSH; CDR2 reads LQKENI. The CDR3 protein is CASGRGVRTEAFF. The CDR3 DNA follows: TGTGCCAGCGGGAGGGGGGTTCGCACTGAAGCTTTCTTT.